The entry below describes one TCR beta chain. This specimen comes from a study of cytomegalovirus exposure and HLA in healthy donors. The PCR made use of 60 Vbeta and 13 Jbeta primers. The assay was immunoSEQ multiplex PCR, and TCRdb's table has in-frame clones only and misses some. The sample contains 200,000 to 250,000 clones, over 65% of which appear only once. Missing from this donor's record is the CMV serostatus. V dropped 1 base and J dropped 6; count of bases not matched to a gene: 4. This CDR3 spans 14 amino acids. Germline CDR1 and CDR2: MGHRA and YSYEKL. The V gene is TRBV4-1, the J gene TRBJ1-2, with 8 bases that match TRBD1. Sequencing was done on a sample of PBMCs. The TCR sequence derives from a human donor in good health. CDR3 in DNA: TGCGCCAGCAGCCAAGTGGGACAGGCGAATGGCTACACCTTC. Protein product: CASSQVGQANGYTF.